The 8 T cell receptor beta chains reported below all come from one sample, sequenced in a study of blood T cell repertoires in COVID-19 (dated by TCRdb to between 2020 and 2021). Library preparation used the immunoSEQ multiplex PCR assay. What TCRdb holds here is the immuneACCESS table cut down to in-frame rearrangements. Part of the clones is not present; checked against another copy, under half of the missing clones reflect an unresolved V gene, and the others are unexplained. This sample gives fewer than 250,000 clones in total; around 89% of them show up just once. Around 8.4% of the sample belongs to the ten largest clones. The sample was PBMCs or T cells enriched from blood (not recorded which). All receptors come from a woman aged 18-29 years who had recovered from COVID-19.

The V and J genes are TRBV5-5 and TRBJ2-4; TRBD2 is a possible D gene (7 bases). The V end was cut by 4 bases, the J end by 5 bases, with 10 bases between. Germline values: CDR1 SGHKS, CDR2 YYEKEE (reference sequence). There are 13 residues in the CDR3. CDR3 in amino acids: CASSPGGENIQYF. The CDR3, as DNA: TGTGCCAGCAGCCCGGGGGGCGAAAACATTCAGTACTTC.

The chain has TRBV28 and TRBJ2-7, with TRBD1 matching 10 bases. The CDR3 sequence is 14 residues long. Germline V gene data show CDR1 as MDHEN and CDR2 as SYDVKM. The J segment lost 6 bases and the V segment lost 9 bases, leaving 11 bases of the junction unmatched. As DNA, the CDR3 is TGTGCCAGTTTTGGACAGGGGGAGTTTCTCGAGCAGTACTTC. Protein: CASFGQGEFLEQYF.

The chain carries TRBV6-5 and TRBJ2-7; tentatively, D is TRBD2 (6 bases). Germline assignment: CDR1 MNHEY and CDR2 SVGAGI. The CDR3 is 13 residues long. Trimming removed 8 bases from V and 0 bases from J, with 11 bases in between. The CDR3: CASGPSDSYEQYF. The CDR3 region has the DNA TGTGCCAGCGGACCTAGCGACTCCTACGAGCAGTACTTC.

The chain employs TRBV7-9 and TRBJ2-7, with no clear D. CDR3 length equals 11 residues. With 4 bases removed from V and 7 bases from J, the gap between germline ends came to 8 bases. Germline V lookup: CDR1 SEHNR, CDR2 FQNEAQ (reference sequence). The CDR3 loop is CASSSHQEQYF. The CDR3 DNA reads TGTGCCAGCAGCTCTCACCAGGAGCAGTACTTC.

The chain recombines TRBV5-1 with TRBJ1-1; 9 bases map to TRBD1. In germline, CDR1 is SGHRS, CDR2 YFSETQ. With 2 bases clipped from V and 3 bases from J, the junction kept 2 bases outside the gene matches. The CDR3 extends over 14 amino acids. The DNA of the CDR3 is TGCGCCAGCAGCTTAAGACAGGGGGACACTGAAGCTTTCTTT. It yields the protein CASSLRQGDTEAFF. The complete variable domain, with remaining parts taken from reference TRBV5-1 and TRBJ1-1, reads KAGVTQTPRYLIKTRGQQVTLSCSPISGHRSVSWYQQTPGQGLQFLFEYFSETQRNKGNFPGRFSGRQFSNSRSEMNVSTLELGDSALYLCASSLRQGDTEAFFGQGTRLTVV.

V and J are TRBV4-1 and TRBJ1-5, with D possibly being TRBD1 (5 bases). Germline V gene sequence: CDR1 MGHRA, CDR2 YSYEKL. Trimming left V 1 base short and J 7 bases short, with 14 bases between. This CDR3 has 15 amino acids. The CDR3 DNA is TGCGCCAGCAGCCAAGCGGAGACAGCCCCACAGCCCCAGCATTTT. It encodes CASSQAETAPQPQHF.

The chain joins TRBV19 to TRBJ1-2; the match to TRBD1 covers 7 bases. The CDR3 extends over 13 amino acids. CDR1 and CDR2 (germline): LNHDA, SQIVND (reference sequence). After removal of 7 bases from V and 3 bases from J, the junction contained 5 bases not matched to a gene. As DNA, the CDR3 is TGTGCCAGTACTCTGACAGGGCACTATGGCTACACCTTC. Translated: CASTLTGHYGYTF.

The J gene is TRBJ1-1, the V gene TRBV24-1; 9 bases align to TRBD1. The CDR3 runs 13 residues. CDR1 KGHDR and CDR2 SFDVKD come from the germline V gene. The J segment lost 8 bases and the V segment lost 7 bases, leaving 7 bases of the junction unmatched. The CDR3 coding sequence is TGTGCCACCAGGGGGGACAGGGACATGGAAGCTTTCTTT. Residues: CATRGDRDMEAFF.